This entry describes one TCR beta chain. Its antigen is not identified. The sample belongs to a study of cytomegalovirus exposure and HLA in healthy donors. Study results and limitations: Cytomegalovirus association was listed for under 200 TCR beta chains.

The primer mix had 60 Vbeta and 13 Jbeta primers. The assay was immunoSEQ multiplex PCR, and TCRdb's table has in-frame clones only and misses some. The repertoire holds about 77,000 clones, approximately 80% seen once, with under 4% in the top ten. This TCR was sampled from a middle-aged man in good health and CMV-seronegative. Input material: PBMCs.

The CDR3 region is CASSWSRDRAYNSPLHF. The CDR3 DNA is TGCGCCAGCAGCTGGTCTCGGGACAGGGCATATAATTCACCCCTCCACTTT. The rearrangement links TRBV5-1 to TRBJ1-6; 9 positions match TRBD1. From germline, CDR1 is SGHRS and CDR2 YFSETQ. The CDR3 extends over 17 amino acids. Germline trimming cut 3 bases from V and 4 bases from J; bases unmatched to any gene: 8.